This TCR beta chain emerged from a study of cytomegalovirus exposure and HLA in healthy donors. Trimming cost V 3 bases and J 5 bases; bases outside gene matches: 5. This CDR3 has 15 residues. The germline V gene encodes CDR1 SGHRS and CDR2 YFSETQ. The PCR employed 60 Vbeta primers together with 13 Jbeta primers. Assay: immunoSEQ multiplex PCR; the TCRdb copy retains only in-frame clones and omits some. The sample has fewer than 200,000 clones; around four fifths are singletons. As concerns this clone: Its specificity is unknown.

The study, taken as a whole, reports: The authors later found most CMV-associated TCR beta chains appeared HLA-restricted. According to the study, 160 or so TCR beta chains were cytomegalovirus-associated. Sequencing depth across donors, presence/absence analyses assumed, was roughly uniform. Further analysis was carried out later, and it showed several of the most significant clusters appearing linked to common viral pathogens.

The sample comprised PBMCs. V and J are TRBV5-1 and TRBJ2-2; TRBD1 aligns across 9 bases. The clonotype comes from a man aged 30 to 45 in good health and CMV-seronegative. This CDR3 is CASSSGQGETGELFF. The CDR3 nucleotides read TGCGCCAGCAGCTCGGGACAGGGAGAAACCGGGGAGCTGTTTTTT.